This T cell receptor (beta chain) was found in a study of blood T cell repertoires in COVID-19. About the research overall: Some COVID-19 samples were acute and others convalescent; all came from the United States, Italy and Spain. PBMCs, B-cell-depleted T cells, or T cells provided the cDNA or gDNA that made up the material.

Clones were read by immunoSEQ multiplex PCR, and TCRdb kept only the in-frame ones, dropping some. The table shows about 430,000 clones, with 80% to 90% occurring only once. Each participant's cohort was designated according to participant-reported clinical history. Two negative PCRs, clearance, or symptom resolution characterized the recovered Cohort 3 donors. CDR3 length: 16 residues. CDR1 and CDR2 from the germline V gene are LGHDT and YNNKEL (reference sequence). V was cut by 4 bases and J by 0 bases, with 12 bases left in between. The sequence came from a man aged 25 to 45 who had recovered from COVID-19. Sequenced material: PBMCs or T cells enriched from blood (not recorded which). The chain recombines TRBV3-1 (or the pseudogene TRBV3-2) with TRBJ2-2, with D possibly TRBD2 on 5 matching bases. Here the CDR3 reads CASSPRAASNTGELFF. The CDR3 nucleotides are TGTGCCAGCAGCCCCCGAGCGGCCTCGAACACCGGGGAGCTGTTTTTT.